The present T cell receptor (beta chain) was sequenced within a study of blood T cell repertoires in COVID-19. Study overall: COVID-19 samples collected from the United States, Italy and Spain covered acute and convalescent phases. PBMCs, B-cell-depleted T cells, or T cells provided the cDNA or gDNA that made up the material.

Study processing details: The authors estimated nucleated cell counts from reference gene primer amplification. Profiling relied on immunoSEQ multiplex PCR, and the TCRdb table lists in-frame clones only, not all of them. V and J calls and clone size are given by that table; D and trimming were obtained from the DNA. This table holds roughly 60,000 clones, around 85% found once. The length of the CDR3 is 17 residues. The germline CDR1 and CDR2 sequences are SGHTA and FQGNSA. V was pared by 2 bases and J by 0 bases, with 6 bases of the junction left unmatched. This clone was found once. Sequenced: peripheral blood. The chain employs TRBV7-2 and TRBJ2-3; 9 positions agree with TRBD2. This clonotype originated in a human donor in a cohort sampled during active COVID-19. The CDR3 DNA sequence: TGTGCCAGCAGCTTATTTAAACTAGCGGGCAGCACAGATACGCAGTATTTT. Its protein product is CASSLFKLAGSTDTQYF. The full variable domain, in which reference TRBV7-2 and TRBJ2-3 provide the parts outside the CDR3, is GAGVSQSPSNKVTEKGKDVELRCDPISGHTALYWYRQSLGQGLEFLIYFQGNSAPDKSGLPSDRFSAERTGGSVSTLTIQRTQQEDSAVYLCASSLFKLAGSTDTQYFGPGTRLTVL.